This T cell receptor beta chain was profiled in a study of human T cells and chemical hapten exposure (dated by TCRdb to the early 2020s). Study-level background: For sensitization, 2% DPC in acetone was applied to a roughly 2 cm by roughly 2 cm area of upper inner arm skin. Under 30 alopecia patients gave blood for TCR sequencing at one to four time points (pre-sensitization, 2, 6 and 24 weeks). Libraries were combined into a pool for sequencing, and differences in TCR yield between samples came mainly from small differences in library volumes within the pool. Patients additionally received weekly therapeutic DPC doses to the scalp throughout the approximately 25-week study period. Blood samples were taken from patients before sensitization (week 0) and then at 2, 6 and about 24 weeks after DPC sensitization. Each blood RNA sample was used to sequence both TCR alpha and TCR beta chains. Most of the patients in the cohort were female, and the cohort covered alopecia areata with under or over 50% scalp involvement, alopecia totalis and alopecia universalis. Patch testing was performed on the upper back with Finn chambers containing 0.01% DPC, and the patch tests were scored after 6 days according to International Contact Dermatitis Research Group standards. In alopecia patients, the study followed how the peripheral blood TCR repertoire changed in vivo over primary and secondary sensitization to diphenylcyclopropenone (DPC), a hapten.

General conclusions and limits of the study: Repeated subsampling changed both the strength of the expansion versus patch-test correlation and the threshold at which that correlation became significant. DPC sensitization did not change the number of TCRs with a frequency above 1 in 1000, and there was no evidence of changes in global repertoire structure. Because every patient had alopecia, a presumed autoimmune disease, the patients' immune response might differ from that of healthy individuals. Compared with pre-sensitization or healthy control sets, expanded TCRs formed significantly more large CDR3 similarity clusters, which is consistent with antigen-driven responses. The number of PT1 expanded TCRs positively correlated with patch test score, significant at thresholds 8, 16 and 32 but not 4.

CDR1 and CDR2 were assigned from the germline V gene as SNHLY and FYNNEI. Deletion took 9 bases off V and 2 bases off J, with a span of 9 bases between the germline ends. The CDR3 holds 12 amino acids from the cysteine to the phenylalanine. Of all the DNA, just the CDR3 is kept, 36 bases in frame from base 1. Library preparation was by RACE. Sequencing relied on a NextSeq 500. During library preparation, unique molecular identifiers were attached to individual cDNA molecules so that TCRs could be counted quantitatively and reproducibly. Regarding the original processing steps: A median of approximately 96,000 TCRs per sample was observed, with a range of 23,224 to 690,600. V, J and CDR3 annotation of the TCR reads was carried out using the Decombinator software suite. For PS versus PT1 abundance plots, all samples were subsampled to the same number of TCRs (28,000). Expanded TCRs were defined as absent before sensitization and observed at least eight times at the 2-week time point. The raw public reads went through TCRdb reprocessing: fastp at Q25, MiXCR clone calling, in-frame beta chains kept. Here each entry gathers all rows of one CDR3 protein and keeps the most common genes and DNA. These V and J calls originate from TCRdb's pipeline instead of the authors' own analysis. Present in this sample are 40,000 to 50,000 distinct CDR3 sequences, 3% to 4% of which were seen just once. Together, the top ten hold approximately 24% of the sample.

The time point label on this specimen signifies: patch test 1, 2 weeks after DPC sensitization. This sample's treatment or condition label indicates: therapeutic diphenylcyclopropenone sensitization with weekly scalp DPC. Unfractionated whole blood was collected in Tempus Blood RNA tubes, and total RNA was extracted from that blood. At every patch-test visit, the blood draw took place before the patch test was put on. Patients were eligible if aged 18 to 70, diagnosed with alopecia and judged suitable for DPC therapy, and pregnant patients were excluded. This clonotype was observed at least ten times. Its antigen remains unidentified. The sample holds no much larger clone one base away, and base qualities are not on file.

The TCR sequence derives from a man aged 50 or older with alopecia areata. Some clones in this sample may be carry-over from other donors' samples. Sequenced material: whole blood, taken in connection with sensitization to the hapten diphenylcyclopropenone (DPC). This receptor chain uses TRBV2 and TRBJ2-3; the D gene cannot be named for sure. The encoded CDR3 is CASRNPTDTQYF. The sequenced DNA: TGTGCCAGTAGAAATCCCACAGATACGCAGTATTTT.